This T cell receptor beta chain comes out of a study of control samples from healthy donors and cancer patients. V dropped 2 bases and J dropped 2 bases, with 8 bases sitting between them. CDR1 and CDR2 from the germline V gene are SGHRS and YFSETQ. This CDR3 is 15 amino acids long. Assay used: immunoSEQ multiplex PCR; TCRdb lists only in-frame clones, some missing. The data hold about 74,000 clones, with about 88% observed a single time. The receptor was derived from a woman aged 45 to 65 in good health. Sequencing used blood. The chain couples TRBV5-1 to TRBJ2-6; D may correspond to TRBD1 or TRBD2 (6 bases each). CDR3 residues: CASSFRGPGANVLTF. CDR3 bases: TGCGCCAGCAGCTTTCGGGGGCCTGGGGCCAACGTCCTGACTTTC.